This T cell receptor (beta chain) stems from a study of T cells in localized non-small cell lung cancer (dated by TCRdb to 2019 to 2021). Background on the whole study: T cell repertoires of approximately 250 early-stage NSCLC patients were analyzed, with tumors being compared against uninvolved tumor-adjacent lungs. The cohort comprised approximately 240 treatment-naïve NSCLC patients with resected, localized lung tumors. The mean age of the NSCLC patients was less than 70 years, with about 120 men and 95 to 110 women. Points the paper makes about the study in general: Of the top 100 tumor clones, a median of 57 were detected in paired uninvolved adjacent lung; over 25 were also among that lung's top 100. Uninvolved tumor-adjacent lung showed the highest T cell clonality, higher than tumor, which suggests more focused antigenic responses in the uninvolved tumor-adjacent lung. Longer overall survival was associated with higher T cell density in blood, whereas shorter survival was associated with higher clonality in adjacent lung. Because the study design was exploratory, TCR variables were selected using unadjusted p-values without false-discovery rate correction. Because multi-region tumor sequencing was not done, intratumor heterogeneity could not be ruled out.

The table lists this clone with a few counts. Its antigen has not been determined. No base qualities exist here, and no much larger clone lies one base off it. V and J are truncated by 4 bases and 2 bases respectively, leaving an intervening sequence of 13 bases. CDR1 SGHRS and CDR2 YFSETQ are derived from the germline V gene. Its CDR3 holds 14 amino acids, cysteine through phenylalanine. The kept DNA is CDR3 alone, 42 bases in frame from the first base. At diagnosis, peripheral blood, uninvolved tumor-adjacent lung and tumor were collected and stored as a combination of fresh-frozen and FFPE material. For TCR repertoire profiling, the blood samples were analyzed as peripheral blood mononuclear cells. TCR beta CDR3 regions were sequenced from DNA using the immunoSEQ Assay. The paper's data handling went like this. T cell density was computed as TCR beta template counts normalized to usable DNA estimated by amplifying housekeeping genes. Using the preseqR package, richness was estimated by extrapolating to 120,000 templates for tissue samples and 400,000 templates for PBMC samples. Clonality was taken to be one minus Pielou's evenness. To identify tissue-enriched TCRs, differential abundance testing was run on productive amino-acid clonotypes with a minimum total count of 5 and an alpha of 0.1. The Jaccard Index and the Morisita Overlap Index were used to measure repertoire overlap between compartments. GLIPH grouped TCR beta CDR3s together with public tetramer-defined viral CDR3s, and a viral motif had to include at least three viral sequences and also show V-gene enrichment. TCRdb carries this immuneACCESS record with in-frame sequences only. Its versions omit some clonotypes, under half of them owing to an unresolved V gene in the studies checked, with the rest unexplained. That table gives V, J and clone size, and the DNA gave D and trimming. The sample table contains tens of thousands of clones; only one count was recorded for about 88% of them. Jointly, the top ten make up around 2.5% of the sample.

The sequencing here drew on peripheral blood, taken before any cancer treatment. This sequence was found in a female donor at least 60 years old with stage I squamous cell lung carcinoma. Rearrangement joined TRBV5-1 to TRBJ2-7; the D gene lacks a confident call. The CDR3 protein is CASSKNNGPYEQYF. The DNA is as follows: TGCGCCAGCAGCAAGAACAATGGGCCCTACGAGCAGTACTTC.